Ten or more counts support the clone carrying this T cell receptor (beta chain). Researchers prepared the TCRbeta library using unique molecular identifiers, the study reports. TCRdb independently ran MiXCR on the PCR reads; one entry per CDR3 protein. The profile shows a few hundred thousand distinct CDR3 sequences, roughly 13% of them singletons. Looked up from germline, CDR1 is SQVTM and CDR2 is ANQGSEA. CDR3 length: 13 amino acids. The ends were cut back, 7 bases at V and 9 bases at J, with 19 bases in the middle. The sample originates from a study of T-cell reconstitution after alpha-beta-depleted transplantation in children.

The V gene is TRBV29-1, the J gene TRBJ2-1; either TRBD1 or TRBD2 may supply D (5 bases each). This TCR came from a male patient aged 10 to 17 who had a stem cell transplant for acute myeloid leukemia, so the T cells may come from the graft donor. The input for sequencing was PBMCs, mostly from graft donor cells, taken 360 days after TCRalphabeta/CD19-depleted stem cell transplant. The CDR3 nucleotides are TGCAGCGGTACACCTAGACTTGGGGGTGAGCAGTTCTTC. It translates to CSGTPRLGGEQFF.